This T cell receptor beta chain is from a study of T cell responses to AZD1222 COVID-19 vaccine. The CDR3 loop spans 12 amino acids. The V end lost 8 bases, the J end lost 7 bases, and 11 bases lay between the germline ends. Generated by immunoSEQ multiplex PCR, the TCRdb table keeps only in-frame clones and is missing some. Among about 110,000 clones, more than 90% were seen once, and the ten largest hold 2% to 2.5%. The origin of this receptor is an adult who received the AZD1222 COVID-19 vaccine. This specimen consisted of peripheral blood, obtained 28 days after the second AZD1222 dose. The V and J genes are TRBV23-1 and TRBJ1-4, with D uncertain. TRBV23-1 is designated an ORF whose function remains uncertain. The CDR3 region is CASAPSIEKLFF. The CDR3 coding sequence is TGCGCCAGCGCACCAAGTATTGAAAAACTGTTTTTT.